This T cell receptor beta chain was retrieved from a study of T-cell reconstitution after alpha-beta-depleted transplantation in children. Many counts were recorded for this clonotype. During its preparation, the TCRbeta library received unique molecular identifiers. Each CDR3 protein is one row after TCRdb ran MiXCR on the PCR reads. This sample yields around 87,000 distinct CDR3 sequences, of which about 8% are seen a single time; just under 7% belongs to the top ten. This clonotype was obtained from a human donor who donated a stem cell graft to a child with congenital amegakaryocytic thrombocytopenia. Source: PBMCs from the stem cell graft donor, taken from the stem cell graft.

CDR3 DNA: TGTGCCAGCAGCGTTGGACGGACTAGCGCTCTCCAAGAGACCCAGTACTTC. Amino acids: CASSVGRTSALQETQYF. The V call is TRBV9, the J call TRBJ2-5, with 9 bases aligning to TRBD2. Per germline, CDR1 SGDLS and CDR2 YYNGEE. The ends lost 2 bases at V and 1 base at J; junction bases unmatched: 9. The CDR3 extends over 17 amino acids.